This entry concerns a single T cell receptor beta chain. The data belong to a study of blood T cell repertoires in COVID-19. The CDR3 has 17 residues. In germline, CDR1 is KGHSH, CDR2 LQKENI. The V segment lost 3 bases and the J segment 5 bases; nucleotides outside the gene matches: 13. Authors' methods: For nucleated cells, counts were estimated from reference gene primer amplification. Profiling relied on immunoSEQ multiplex PCR, and the TCRdb table lists in-frame clones only, not all of them. That table furnishes V, J and clone size, whereas the DNA furnished D and trimming. The repertoire holds about 55,000 clones, with approximately 90% as singletons.

The V gene is TRBV18, the J gene TRBJ1-3; 7 bases fit TRBD1. Sequenced material: peripheral blood. This sequence was found in a man aged 35 to 55 with acute or convalescent COVID-19. The CDR3 loop is CASSPRTGTENRNTIYF. Here the CDR3 DNA reads TGTGCCAGCTCACCTAGAACCGGGACAGAGAACCGAAACACCATATATTTT.